The text below deals with one T cell receptor (beta chain). The target antigen is unknown. This sample is drawn from a study of cytomegalovirus exposure and HLA in healthy donors. General study results and limits: Serostatus for CMV was the only available immune exposure information.

The CDR3 is made up of 17 amino acids. V was pared by 1 base and J by 4 bases, with 17 bases between. Germline V gene lookup returns CDR1 LNHDA and CDR2 SQIVND (reference sequence). PCR amplification relied on 60 Vbeta primers (plus 13 Jbeta primers). Clones were sequenced by immunoSEQ multiplex PCR, and TCRdb holds only the in-frame ones, with some missing. The sample includes over 150,000 clones, roughly two thirds seen only once; the top ten take 2.8%. Sequencing was performed on PBMCs. The source of this sequence is a woman aged 25 to 39 in good health and CMV-seronegative. V and J are TRBV19 and TRBJ1-3; the D gene is possibly TRBD1 (6 bases). The CDR3 nucleotides read TGTGCCAGTAGTATAGTAGGGGACACGTCGACCGGAAACACCATATATTTT. This encodes CASSIVGDTSTGNTIYF.